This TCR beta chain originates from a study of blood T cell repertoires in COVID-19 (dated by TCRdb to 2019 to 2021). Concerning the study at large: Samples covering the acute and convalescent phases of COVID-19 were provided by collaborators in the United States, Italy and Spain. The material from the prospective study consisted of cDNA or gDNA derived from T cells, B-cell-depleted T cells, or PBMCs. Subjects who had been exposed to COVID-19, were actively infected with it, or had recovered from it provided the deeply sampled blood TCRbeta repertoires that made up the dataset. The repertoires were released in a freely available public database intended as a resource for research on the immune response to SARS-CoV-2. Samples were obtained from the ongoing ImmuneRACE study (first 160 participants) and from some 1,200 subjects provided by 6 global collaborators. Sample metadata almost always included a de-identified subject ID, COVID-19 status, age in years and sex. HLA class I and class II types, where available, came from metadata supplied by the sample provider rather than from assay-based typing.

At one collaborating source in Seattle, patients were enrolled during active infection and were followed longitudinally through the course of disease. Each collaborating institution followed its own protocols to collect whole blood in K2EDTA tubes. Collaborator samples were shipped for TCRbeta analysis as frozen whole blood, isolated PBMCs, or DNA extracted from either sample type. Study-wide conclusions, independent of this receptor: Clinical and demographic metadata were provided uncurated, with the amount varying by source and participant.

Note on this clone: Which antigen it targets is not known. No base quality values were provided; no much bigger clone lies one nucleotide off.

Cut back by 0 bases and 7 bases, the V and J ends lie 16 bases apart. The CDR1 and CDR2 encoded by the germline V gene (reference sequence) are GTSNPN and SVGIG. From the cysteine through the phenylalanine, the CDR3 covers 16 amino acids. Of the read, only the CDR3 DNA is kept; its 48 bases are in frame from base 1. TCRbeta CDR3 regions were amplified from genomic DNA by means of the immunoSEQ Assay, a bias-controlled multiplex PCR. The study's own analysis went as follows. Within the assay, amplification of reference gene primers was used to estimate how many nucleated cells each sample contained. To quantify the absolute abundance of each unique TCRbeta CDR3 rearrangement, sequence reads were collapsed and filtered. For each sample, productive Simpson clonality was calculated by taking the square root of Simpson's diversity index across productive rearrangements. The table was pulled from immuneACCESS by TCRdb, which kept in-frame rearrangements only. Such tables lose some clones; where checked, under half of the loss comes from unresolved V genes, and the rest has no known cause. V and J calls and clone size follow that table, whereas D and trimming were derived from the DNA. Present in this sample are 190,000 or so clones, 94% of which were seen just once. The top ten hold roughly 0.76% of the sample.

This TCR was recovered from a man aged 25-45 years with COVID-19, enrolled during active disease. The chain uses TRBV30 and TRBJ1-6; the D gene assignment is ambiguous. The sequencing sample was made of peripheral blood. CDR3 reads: CAWSVPSPLRNSPLHF. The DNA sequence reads TGTGCCTGGAGTGTCCCGAGCCCGCTACGGAATTCACCCCTCCACTTT.